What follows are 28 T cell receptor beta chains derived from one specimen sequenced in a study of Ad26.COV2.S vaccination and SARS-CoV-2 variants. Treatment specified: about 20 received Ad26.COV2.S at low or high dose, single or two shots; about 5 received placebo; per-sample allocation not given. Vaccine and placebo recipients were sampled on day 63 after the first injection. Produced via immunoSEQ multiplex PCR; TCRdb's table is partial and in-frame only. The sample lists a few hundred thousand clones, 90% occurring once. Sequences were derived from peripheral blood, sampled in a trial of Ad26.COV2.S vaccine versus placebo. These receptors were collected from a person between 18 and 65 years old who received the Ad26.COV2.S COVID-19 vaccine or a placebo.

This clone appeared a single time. The CDR3 bases are TGTGCCAGCAGCTTAGATCTCGGTTCGGACACCGGGGAGCTGTTTTTT. This encodes CASSLDLGSDTGELFF. The gene calls are TRBV11-3 and TRBJ2-2; no definite D call. V shed 0 bases and J shed 3 bases, with 11 bases lying between them. The CDR3 runs 16 residues. Looked up from germline, CDR1 is SGHNT and CDR2 is YENEEA. Full variable domain (missing parts from reference TRBV11-3 and TRBJ2-2): EAGVVQSPRYKIIEKKQPVAFWCNPISGHNTLYWYLQNLGQGPELLIRYENEEAVDDSQLPKDRFSAERLKGVDSTLKIQPAELGDSAVYLCASSLDLGSDTGELFFGEGSRLTVL.

This CDR3 reads CASSVWRRTGGHEQYF. CDR3 nucleotide sequence: TGTGCCAGCAGCGTATGGCGACGGACAGGTGGCCACGAGCAGTACTTC. The V and J genes are TRBV9 and TRBJ2-7, with 7 bases fitting TRBD1. V lost 1 base and J lost 5; bases outside the gene matches: 12. CDR1 and CDR2 (germline): SGDLS, YYNGEE. CDR3 length: 16 amino acids. The whole variable domain, remainder taken from reference TRBV9 and TRBJ2-7, is DSGVTQTPKHLITATGQRVTLRCSPRSGDLSVYWYQQSLDQGLQFLIQYYNGEERAKGNILERFSAQQFPDLHSELNLSSLELGDSALYFCASSVWRRTGGHEQYFGPGTRLTVT.

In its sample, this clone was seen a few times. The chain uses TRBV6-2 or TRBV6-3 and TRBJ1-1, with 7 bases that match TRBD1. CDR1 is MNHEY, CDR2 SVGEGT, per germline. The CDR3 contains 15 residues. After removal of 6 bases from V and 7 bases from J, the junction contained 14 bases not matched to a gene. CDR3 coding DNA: TGTGCCAGCAGCCCAATAGACAGGGATGATGGTGAAGCTTTCTTT. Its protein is CASSPIDRDDGEAFF.

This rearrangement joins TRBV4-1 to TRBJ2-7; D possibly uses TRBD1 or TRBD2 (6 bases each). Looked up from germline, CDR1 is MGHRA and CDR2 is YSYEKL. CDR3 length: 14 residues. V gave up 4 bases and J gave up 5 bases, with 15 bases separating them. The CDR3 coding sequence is TGCGCCAGCAGCCTCAGGGTGGGGGGCCACGAGCAGTACTTC. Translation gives CASSLRVGGHEQYF.

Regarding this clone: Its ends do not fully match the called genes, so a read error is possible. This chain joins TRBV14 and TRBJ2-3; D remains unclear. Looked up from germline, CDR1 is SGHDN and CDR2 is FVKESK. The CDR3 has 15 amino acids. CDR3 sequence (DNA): TGTGCCAGCAGCGAAGAAGTCGGAATGGCAGATACGCAGTATTTT. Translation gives CASSEEVGMADTQYF.

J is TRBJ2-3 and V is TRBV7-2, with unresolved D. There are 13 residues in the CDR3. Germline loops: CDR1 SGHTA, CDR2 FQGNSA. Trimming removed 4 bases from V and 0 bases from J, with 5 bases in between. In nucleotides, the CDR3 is TGTGCCAGCAGCTCGGACAGCACAGATACGCAGTATTTT. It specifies CASSSDSTDTQYF.

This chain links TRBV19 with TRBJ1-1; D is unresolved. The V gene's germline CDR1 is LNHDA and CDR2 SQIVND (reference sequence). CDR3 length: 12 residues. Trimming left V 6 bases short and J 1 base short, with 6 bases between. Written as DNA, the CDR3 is TGTGCCAGTAGGGAATCGAACACTGAAGCTTTCTTT. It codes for CASRESNTEAFF.

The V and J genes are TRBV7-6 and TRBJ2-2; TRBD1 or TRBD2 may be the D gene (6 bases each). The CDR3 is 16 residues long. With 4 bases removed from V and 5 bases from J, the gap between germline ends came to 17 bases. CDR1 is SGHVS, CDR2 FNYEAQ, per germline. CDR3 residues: CASSSPLGGFTGELFF. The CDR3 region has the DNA TGTGCCAGCAGCTCGCCTTTGGGGGGCTTTACCGGGGAGCTGTTTTTT.

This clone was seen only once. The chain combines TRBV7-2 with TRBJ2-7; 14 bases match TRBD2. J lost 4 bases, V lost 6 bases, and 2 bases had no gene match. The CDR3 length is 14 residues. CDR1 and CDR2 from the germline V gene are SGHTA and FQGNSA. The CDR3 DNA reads TGTGCCAGCAGACGACTAGCGGGAGGGTACGAGCAGTACTTC. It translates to CASRRLAGGYEQYF.

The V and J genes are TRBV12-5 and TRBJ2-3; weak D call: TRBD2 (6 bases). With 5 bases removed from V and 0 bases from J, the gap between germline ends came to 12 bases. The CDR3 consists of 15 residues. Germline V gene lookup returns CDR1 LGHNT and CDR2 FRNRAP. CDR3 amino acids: CASGLGGASTDTQYF. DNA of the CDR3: TGTGCTAGTGGTCTTGGCGGGGCTAGCACAGATACGCAGTATTTT.

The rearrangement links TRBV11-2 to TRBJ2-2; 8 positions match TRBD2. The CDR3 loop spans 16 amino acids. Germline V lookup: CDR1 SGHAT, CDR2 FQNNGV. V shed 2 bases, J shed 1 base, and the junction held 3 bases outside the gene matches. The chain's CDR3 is CASSLSSGRNTGELFF. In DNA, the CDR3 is TGTGCCAGCAGCTTATCGAGCGGGAGGAACACCGGGGAGCTGTTTTTT.

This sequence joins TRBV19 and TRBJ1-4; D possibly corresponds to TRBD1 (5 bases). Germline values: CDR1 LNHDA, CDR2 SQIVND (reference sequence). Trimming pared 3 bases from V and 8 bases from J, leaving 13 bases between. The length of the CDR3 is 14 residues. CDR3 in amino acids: CASSIGAAGEKLFF. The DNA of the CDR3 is TGTGCCAGTAGTATCGGGGCAGCGGGAGAAAAACTGTTTTTT.

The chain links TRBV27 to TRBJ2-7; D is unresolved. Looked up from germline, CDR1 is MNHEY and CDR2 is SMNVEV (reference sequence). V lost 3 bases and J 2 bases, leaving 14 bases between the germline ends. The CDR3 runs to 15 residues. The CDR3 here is CASSFFLGSPYEQYF. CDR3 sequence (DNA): TGTGCCAGCAGTTTTTTCCTGGGATCCCCCTACGAGCAGTACTTC.

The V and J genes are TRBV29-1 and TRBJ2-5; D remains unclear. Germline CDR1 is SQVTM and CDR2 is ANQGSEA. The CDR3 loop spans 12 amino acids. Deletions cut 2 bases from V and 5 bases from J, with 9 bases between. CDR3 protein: CSVELLLETQYF. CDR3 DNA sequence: TGCAGCGTTGAACTCCTCTTGGAGACCCAGTACTTC. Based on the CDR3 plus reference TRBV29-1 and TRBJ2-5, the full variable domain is SAVISQKPSRDICQRGTSLTIQCQVDSQVTMMFWYRQQPGQSLTLIATANQGSEATYESGFVIDKFPISRPNLTFSTLTVSNMSPEDSSIYLCSVELLLETQYFGPGTRLLVL.

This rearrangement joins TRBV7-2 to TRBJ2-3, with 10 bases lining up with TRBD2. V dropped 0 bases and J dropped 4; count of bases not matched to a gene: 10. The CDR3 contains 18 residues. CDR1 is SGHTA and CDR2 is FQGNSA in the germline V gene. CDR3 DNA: TGTGCCAGCAGCTTAGCCGCTAGCGGGAGAGGATTGGCAGATACGCAGTATTTT. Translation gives CASSLAASGRGLADTQYF.

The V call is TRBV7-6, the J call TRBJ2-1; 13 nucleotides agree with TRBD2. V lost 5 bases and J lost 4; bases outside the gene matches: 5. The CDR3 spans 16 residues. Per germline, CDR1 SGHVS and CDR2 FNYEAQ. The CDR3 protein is CASSPGLAGRYNEQFF. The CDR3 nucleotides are TGTGCCAGCAGCCCGGGACTAGCGGGACGATACAATGAGCAGTTCTTC.

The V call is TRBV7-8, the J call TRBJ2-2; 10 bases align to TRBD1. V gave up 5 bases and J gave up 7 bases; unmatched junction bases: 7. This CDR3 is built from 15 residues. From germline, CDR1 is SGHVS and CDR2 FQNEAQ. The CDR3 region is CASSRGDRGGGELFF. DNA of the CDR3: TGTGCCAGCAGCCGAGGGGACAGGGGCGGCGGGGAGCTGTTTTTT.

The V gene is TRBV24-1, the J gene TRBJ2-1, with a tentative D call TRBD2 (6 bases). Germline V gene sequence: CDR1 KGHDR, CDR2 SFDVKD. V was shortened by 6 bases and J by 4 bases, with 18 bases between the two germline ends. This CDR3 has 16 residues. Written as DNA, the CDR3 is TGTGCCACCAGTATGGGCCTGGGCGGGACGTACAATGAGCAGTTCTTC. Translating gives CATSMGLGGTYNEQFF.

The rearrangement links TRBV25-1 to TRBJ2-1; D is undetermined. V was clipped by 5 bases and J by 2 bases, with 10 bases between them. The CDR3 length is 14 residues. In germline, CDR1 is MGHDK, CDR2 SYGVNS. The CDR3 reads CASSRAGPYNEQFF. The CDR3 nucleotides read TGTGCCAGCAGTAGGGCCGGACCCTACAATGAGCAGTTCTTC.

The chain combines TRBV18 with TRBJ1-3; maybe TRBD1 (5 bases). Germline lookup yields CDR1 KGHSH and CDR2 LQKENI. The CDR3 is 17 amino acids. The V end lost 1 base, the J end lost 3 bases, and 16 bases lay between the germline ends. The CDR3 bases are TGTGCCAGCTCACCACAAAGCACCCCAGGGCTTGGAAACACCATATATTTT. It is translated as CASSPQSTPGLGNTIYF.

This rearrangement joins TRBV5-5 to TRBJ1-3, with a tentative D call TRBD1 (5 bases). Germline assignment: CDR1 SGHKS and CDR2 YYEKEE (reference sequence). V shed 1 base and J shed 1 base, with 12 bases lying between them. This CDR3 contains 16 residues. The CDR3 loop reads CASSLLGELSGNTIYF. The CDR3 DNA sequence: TGTGCCAGCAGCTTGTTGGGGGAACTATCTGGAAACACCATATATTTT.

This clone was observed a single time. This CDR3 reads CASSVGTGGFPGYTF. The DNA of the CDR3 is TGTGCCAGCAGCGTGGGGACAGGGGGCTTTCCTGGCTACACCTTC. The genes are TRBV9 and TRBJ1-2; 12 bases agree with TRBD1. The CDR3 totals 15 residues. The J segment lost 7 bases and the V segment lost 2 bases, leaving 6 bases of the junction unmatched. The V gene's germline CDR1 is SGDLS and CDR2 YYNGEE.

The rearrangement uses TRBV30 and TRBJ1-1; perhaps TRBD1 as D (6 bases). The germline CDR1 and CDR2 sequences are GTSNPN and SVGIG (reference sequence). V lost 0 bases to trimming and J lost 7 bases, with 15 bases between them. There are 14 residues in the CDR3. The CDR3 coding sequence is TGTGCCTGGAGTGTACGGCTGGGGGCAGGTGAAGCTTTCTTT. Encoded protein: CAWSVRLGAGEAFF.

For the CDR3, the DNA is TGCGCCAGCAGCTACACCGGGACAGGGAGTGGAAACACCATATATTTT. Its protein is CASSYTGTGSGNTIYF. The chain carries TRBV5-1 and TRBJ1-3, with 9 bases fitting TRBD1. Trimming cost V 3 bases and J 3 bases; bases outside gene matches: 7. Per the germline V gene, CDR1 is SGHRS and CDR2 is YFSETQ. The CDR3 consists of 16 residues. The whole variable domain, filled in from reference TRBV5-1 and TRBJ1-3, reads KAGVTQTPRYLIKTRGQQVTLSCSPISGHRSVSWYQQTPGQGLQFLFEYFSETQRNKGNFPGRFSGRQFSNSRSEMNVSTLELGDSALYLCASSYTGTGSGNTIYFGEGSWLTVV.

The CDR3 loop is CASSLAANEQFF. CDR3 in DNA: TGCGCCAGCAGCTTGGCTGCTAATGAGCAGTTCTTC. The chain uses TRBV5-1 and TRBJ2-1; D call uncertain. CDR3 size: 12 residues. Germline CDR1 reads SGHRS; CDR2 reads YFSETQ. Trimming stripped 0 bases from V and 7 bases from J, with 5 bases between.

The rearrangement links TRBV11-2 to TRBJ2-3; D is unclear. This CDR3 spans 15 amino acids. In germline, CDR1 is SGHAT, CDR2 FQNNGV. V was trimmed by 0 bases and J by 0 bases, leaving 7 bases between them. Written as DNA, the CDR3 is TGTGCCAGCAGCTTAGATACGACTAGCACAGATACGCAGTATTTT. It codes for CASSLDTTSTDTQYF. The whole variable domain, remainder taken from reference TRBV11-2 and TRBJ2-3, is EAGVAQSPRYKIIEKRQSVAFWCNPISGHATLYWYQQILGQGPKLLIQFQNNGVVDDSQLPKDRFSAERLKGVDSTLKIQPAKLEDSAVYLCASSLDTTSTDTQYFGPGTRLTVL.

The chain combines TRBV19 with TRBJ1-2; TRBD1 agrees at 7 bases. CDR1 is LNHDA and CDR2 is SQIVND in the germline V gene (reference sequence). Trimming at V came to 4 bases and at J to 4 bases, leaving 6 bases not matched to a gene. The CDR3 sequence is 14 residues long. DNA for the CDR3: TGTGCCAGTAGTAAAGGGGGCCTAGTCTATGGCTACACCTTC. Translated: CASSKGGLVYGYTF.

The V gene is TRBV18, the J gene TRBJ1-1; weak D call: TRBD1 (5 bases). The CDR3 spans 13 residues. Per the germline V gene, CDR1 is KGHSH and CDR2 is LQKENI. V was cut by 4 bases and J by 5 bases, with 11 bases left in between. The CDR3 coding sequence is TGTGCCAGCTCACGGGACCGAGGGACTGAAGCTTTCTTT. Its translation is CASSRDRGTEAFF.